This TCR beta chain was found in a study of a mutant IDH1 vaccine in newly diagnosed glioma. The time point is: week 11, during vaccination. Alongside topical imiquimod, each dose of vaccine comprised 300 ug of mutant IDH1 20-mer peptide. With respect to this clone: Its antigen is unknown.

TCRdb keeps only in-frame clones here, not all; method: immunoSEQ multiplex PCR. Counted here are over 60,000 clones, around nine tenths occurring once; the ten biggest clones make up more than 1.5%. This CDR3 region has 19 residues. V gave up 0 bases and J gave up 7 bases; unmatched junction bases: 15. Germline V gives CDR1 LGHNA, CDR2 YSLEER. Study-level points and caveats: No link was apparently found between pseudoprogression and changes in top peripheral T cell clonotypes.

This chain connects TRBV4-3 to TRBJ2-1, with 10 bases fitting TRBD2. The TCR was taken from a man aged 35 to 55 with glioma. The input for sequencing was PBMCs, taken from a glioma patient whose treatment included an IDH1 peptide vaccine. The CDR3 bases are TGCGCCAGCAGCCAAGAAGTACAACTAGCGGGGCGCTCGGGGAATGAGCAGTTCTTC. Translation gives CASSQEVQLAGRSGNEQFF.